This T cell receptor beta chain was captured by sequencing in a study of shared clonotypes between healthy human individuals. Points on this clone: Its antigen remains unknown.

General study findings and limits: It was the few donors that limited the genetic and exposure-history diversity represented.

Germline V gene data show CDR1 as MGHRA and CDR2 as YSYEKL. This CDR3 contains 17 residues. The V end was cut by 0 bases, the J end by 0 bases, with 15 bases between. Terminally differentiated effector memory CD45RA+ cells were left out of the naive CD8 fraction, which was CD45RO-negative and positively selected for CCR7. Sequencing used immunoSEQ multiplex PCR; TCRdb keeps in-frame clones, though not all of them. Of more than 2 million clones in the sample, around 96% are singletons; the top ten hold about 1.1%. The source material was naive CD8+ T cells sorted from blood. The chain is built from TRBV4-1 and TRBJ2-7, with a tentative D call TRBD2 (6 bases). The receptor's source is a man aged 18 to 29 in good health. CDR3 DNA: TGCGCCAGCAGCCAAGATGAGGTGGCGGGGTCCTCCTACGAGCAGTACTTC. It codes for CASSQDEVAGSSYEQYF.